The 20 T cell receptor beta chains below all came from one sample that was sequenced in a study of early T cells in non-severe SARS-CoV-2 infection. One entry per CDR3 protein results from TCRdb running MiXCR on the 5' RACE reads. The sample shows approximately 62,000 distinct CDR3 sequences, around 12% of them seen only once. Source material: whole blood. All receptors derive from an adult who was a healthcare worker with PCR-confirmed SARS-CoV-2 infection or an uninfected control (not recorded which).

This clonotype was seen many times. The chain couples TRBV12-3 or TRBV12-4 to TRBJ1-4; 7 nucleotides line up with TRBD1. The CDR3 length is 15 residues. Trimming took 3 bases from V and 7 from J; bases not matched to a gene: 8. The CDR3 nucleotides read TGTGCCAGCAGTTTTTCTCTGAAGGGGGCTGAAAAACTGTTTTTT. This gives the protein CASSFSLKGAEKLFF.

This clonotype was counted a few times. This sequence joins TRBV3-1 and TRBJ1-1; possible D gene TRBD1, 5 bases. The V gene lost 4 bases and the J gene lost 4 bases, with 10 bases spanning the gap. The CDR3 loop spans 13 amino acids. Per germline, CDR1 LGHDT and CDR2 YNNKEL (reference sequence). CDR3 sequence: CASSPAGGTEAFF. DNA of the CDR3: TGTGCCAGCAGCCCGGCCGGGGGCACTGAAGCTTTCTTT. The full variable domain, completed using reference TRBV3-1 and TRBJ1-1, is DTAVSQTPKYLVTQMGNDKSIKCEQNLGHDTMYWYKQDSKKFLKIMFSYNNKELIINETVPNRFSPKSPDKAHLNLHINSLELGDSAVYFCASSPAGGTEAFFGQGTRLTVV.

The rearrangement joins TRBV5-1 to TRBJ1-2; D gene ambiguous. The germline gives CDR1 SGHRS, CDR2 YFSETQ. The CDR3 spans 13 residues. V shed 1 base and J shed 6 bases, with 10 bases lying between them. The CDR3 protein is CASSLMGENGYTF. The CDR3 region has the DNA TGCGCCAGCAGCTTGATGGGAGAAAATGGCTACACCTTC.

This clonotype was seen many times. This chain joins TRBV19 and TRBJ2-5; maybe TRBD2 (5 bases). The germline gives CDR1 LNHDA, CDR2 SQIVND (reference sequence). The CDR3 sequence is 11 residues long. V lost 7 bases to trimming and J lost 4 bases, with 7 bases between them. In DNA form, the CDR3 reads TGTGCCAGTAACGGAGGAGAGACCCAGTACTTC. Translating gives CASNGGETQYF.

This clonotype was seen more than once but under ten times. DNA of the CDR3: TGCGCCAGCAGTGATGAGCCCTTCATGAACACTGAAGCTTTCTTT. This codes for CASSDEPFMNTEAFF. This chain uses TRBV10-2 with TRBJ1-1; D remains ambiguous. Germline values: CDR1 WSHSY, CDR2 SAAADI. This CDR3 contains 15 residues. V dropped 3 bases and J dropped 0 bases, with 11 bases sitting between them.

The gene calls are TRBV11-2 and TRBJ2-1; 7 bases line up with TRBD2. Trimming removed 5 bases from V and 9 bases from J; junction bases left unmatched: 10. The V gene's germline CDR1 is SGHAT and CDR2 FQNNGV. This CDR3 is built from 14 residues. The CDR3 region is CASSPPGGRSEQFF. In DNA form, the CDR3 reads TGTGCCAGCAGCCCTCCCGGGGGGAGGAGTGAGCAGTTCTTC.

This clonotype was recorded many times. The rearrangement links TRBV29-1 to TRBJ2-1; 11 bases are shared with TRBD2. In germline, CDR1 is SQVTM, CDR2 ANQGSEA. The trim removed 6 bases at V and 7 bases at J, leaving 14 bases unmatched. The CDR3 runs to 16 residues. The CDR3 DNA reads TGCAGCGTACCTGATAGACTAGCGGGACTTTCGAATGAGCAGTTCTTC. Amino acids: CSVPDRLAGLSNEQFF.

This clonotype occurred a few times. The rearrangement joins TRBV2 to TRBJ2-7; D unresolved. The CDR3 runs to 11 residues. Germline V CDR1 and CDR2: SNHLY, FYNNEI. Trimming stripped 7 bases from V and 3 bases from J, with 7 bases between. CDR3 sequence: CASKRIYEQYF. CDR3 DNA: TGTGCCAGCAAGAGAATCTACGAGCAGTACTTC. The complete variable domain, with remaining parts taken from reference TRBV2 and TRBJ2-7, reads EPEVTQTPSHQVTQMGQEVILRCVPISNHLYFYWYRQILGQKVEFLVSFYNNEISEKSEIFDDQFSVERPDGSNFTLKIRSTKLEDSAMYFCASKRIYEQYFGPGTRLTVT.

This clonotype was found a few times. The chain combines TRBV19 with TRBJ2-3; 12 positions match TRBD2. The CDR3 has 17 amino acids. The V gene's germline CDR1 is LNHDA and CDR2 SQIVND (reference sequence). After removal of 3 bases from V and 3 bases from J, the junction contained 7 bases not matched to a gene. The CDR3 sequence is CASSIPPGLAGTDTQYF. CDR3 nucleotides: TGTGCCAGTAGTATCCCCCCCGGACTAGCGGGGACAGATACGCAGTATTTT.

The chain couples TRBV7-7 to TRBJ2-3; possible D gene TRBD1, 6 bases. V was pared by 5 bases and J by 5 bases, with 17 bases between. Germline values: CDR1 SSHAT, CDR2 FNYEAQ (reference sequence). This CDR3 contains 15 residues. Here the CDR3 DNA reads TGTGCCAGCAGCCCCGGACAGAGCATTGTAGATACGCAGTATTTT. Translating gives CASSPGQSIVDTQYF.

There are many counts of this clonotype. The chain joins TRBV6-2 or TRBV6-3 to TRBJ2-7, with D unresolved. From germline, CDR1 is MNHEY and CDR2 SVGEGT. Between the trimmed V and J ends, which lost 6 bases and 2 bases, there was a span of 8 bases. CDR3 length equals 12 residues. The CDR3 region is CASSYIPYEQYF. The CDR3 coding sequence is TGTGCCAGCAGCTATATCCCCTACGAGCAGTACTTC.

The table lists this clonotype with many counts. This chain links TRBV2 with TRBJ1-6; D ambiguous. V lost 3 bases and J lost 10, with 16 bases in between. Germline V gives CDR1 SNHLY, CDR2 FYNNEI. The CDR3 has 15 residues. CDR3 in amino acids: CASSDKDLVASPLHF. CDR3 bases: TGTGCCAGCAGTGACAAGGACCTAGTAGCCTCACCCCTCCACTTT.

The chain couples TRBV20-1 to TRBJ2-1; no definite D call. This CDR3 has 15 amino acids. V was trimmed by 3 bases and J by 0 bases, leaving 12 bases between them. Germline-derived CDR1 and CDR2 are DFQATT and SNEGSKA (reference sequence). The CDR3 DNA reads TGCAGTGCTAGGGCGGCTTCCAACTCCTACAATGAGCAGTTCTTC. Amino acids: CSARAASNSYNEQFF.

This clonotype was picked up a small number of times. CDR3 region: CASTSRQGVNEQFF. The DNA for the CDR3 is TGTGCCAGCACTTCCCGACAGGGGGTGAATGAGCAGTTCTTC. The chain couples TRBV4-2 to TRBJ2-1, with 9 bases fitting TRBD1. The CDR3 has 14 amino acids. The V gene's germline CDR1 is LGHNA and CDR2 YNFKEQ. J was trimmed by 7 bases and V by 7 bases; bases with no gene match: 8.

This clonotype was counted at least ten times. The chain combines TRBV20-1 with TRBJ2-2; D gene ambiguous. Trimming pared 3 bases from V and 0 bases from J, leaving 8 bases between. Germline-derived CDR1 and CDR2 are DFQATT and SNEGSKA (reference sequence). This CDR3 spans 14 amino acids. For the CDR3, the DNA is TGCAGTGCTAGTAGGCGAGCGAACACCGGGGAGCTGTTTTTT. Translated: CSASRRANTGELFF.

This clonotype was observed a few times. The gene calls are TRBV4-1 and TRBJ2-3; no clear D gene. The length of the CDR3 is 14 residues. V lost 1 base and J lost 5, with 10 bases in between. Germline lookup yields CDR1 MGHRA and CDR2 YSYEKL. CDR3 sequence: CASSQVGLKDTQYF. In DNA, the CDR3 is TGCGCCAGCAGCCAAGTGGGCCTTAAAGATACGCAGTATTTT.

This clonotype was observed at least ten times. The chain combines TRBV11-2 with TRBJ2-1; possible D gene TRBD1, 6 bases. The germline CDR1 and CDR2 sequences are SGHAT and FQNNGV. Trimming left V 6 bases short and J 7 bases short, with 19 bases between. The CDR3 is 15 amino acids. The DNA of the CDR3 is TGTGCCAGCAGTCTCCGCCGGACAGCAGGAAATGAGCAGTTCTTC. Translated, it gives CASSLRRTAGNEQFF.

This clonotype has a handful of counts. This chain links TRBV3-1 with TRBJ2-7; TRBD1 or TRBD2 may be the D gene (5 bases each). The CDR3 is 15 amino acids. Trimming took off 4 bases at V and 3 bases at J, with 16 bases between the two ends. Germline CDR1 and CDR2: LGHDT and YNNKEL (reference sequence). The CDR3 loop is CASSRDTGGFYEQYF. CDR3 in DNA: TGTGCCAGCAGCCGAGACACTGGGGGTTTCTACGAGCAGTACTTC.

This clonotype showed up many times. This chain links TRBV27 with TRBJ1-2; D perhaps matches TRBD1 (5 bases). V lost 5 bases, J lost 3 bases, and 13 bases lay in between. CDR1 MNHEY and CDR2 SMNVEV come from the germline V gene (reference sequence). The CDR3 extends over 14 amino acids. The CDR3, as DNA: TGTGCCAGCAGTCCCCCAGCAGGGTACTATGGCTACACCTTC. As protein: CASSPPAGYYGYTF.

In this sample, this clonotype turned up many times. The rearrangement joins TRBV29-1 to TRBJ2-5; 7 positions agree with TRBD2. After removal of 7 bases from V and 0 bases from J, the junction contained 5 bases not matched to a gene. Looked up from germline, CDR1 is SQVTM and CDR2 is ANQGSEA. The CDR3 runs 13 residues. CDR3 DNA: TGCAGCGGAGTGGGGGGGGACCAAGAGACCCAGTACTTC. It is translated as CSGVGGDQETQYF. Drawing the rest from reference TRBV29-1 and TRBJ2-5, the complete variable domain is SAVISQKPSRDICQRGTSLTIQCQVDSQVTMMFWYRQQPGQSLTLIATANQGSEATYESGFVIDKFPISRPNLTFSTLTVSNMSPEDSSIYLCSGVGGDQETQYFGPGTRLLVL.